This record looks at one TCR beta chain sequence and its context. The data belong to a study of blood T cell repertoires in COVID-19. The wider study: Samples taken during acute and convalescent COVID-19 were collected in the United States, Italy and Spain. In each case, the material was cDNA or gDNA derived from T cells, B-cell-depleted T cells, or PBMCs.

Original handling: Estimation of nucleated cell counts was performed using reference gene primer amplification. Only in-frame clones appear in the TCRdb table, and some are missing; sequencing was by immunoSEQ multiplex PCR. The D gene and trimming were derived from the DNA, and the V and J assignments and clone size from that table. The table has 75,000 to 95,000 clones, around 88% seen once. This CDR3 is 15 amino acids long. Trimming shortened V by 6 bases and J by 0 bases, and 15 bases separated the two germline ends. Per the germline V gene, CDR1 is SGDLS and CDR2 is YYNGEE. The sample was peripheral blood. The genes are TRBV9 and TRBJ1-1, with D possibly matching TRBD1 (5 bases). The sequence came from a man between 60 and 75 years old with acute or convalescent COVID-19. In DNA, the CDR3 is TGTGCCAGCACTACAGGCTCGGCTCTGAACACTGAAGCTTTCTTT. Protein sequence: CASTTGSALNTEAFF.